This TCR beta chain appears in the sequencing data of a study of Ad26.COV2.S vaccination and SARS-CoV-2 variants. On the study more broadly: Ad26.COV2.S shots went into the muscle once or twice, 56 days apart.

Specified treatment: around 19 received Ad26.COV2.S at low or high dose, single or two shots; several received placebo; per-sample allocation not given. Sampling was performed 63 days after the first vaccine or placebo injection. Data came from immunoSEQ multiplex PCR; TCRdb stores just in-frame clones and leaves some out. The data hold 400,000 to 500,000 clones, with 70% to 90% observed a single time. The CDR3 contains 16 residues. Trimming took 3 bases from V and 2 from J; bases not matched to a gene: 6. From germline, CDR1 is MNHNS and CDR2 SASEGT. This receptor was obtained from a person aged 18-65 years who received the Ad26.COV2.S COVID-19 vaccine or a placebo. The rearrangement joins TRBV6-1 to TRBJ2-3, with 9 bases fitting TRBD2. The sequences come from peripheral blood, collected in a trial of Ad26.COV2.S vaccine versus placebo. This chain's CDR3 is CASSDLAGTITDTQYF. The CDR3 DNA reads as TGTGCCAGCAGTGACCTAGCGGGGACTATCACAGATACGCAGTATTTT.